Below, 27 T cell receptor beta chains from the same sample are listed, as sequenced in a study of blood T cell repertoires in COVID-19. Method: immunoSEQ multiplex PCR; TCRdb's copy keeps in-frame clones and lacks some. The table shows about 120,000 clones, with 87% occurring only once. Sample: peripheral blood. These receptors were collected from a woman in her 70s with acute or convalescent COVID-19.

The V and J genes are TRBV5-1 and TRBJ2-2; 7 bases match TRBD1. J lost 1 base, V lost 0 bases, and 0 bases had no gene match. This CDR3 has 15 residues. The V gene's germline CDR1 is SGHRS and CDR2 YFSETQ. Here the CDR3 DNA reads TGCGCCAGCAGCTTGGGGACAGGGAACACCGGGGAGCTGTTTTTT. Amino acid sequence: CASSLGTGNTGELFF. Filled out from reference TRBV5-1 and TRBJ2-2, the complete variable domain reads KAGVTQTPRYLIKTRGQQVTLSCSPISGHRSVSWYQQTPGQGLQFLFEYFSETQRNKGNFPGRFSGRQFSNSRSEMNVSTLELGDSALYLCASSLGTGNTGELFFGEGSRLTVL.

V usage is TRBV5-6 and J usage is TRBJ1-2; 7 bases map to TRBD1. This CDR3 is 15 amino acids long. V dropped 3 bases and J dropped 3; count of bases not matched to a gene: 8. Germline V gene lookup returns CDR1 SGHDT and CDR2 YYEEEE. The CDR3 here is CASSSLGGEDYGYTF. For the CDR3, the DNA is TGTGCCAGCAGCTCCTTAGGGGGCGAGGACTATGGCTACACCTTC.

The V gene is TRBV15, the J gene TRBJ1-2; 12 nucleotides line up with TRBD1. Germline V lookup: CDR1 LNHNV, CDR2 YYDKDF (reference sequence). V dropped 5 bases and J dropped 3; count of bases not matched to a gene: 16. CDR3 length equals 19 residues. CDR3 in DNA: TGTGCCACCAGCTTCGGGGCCGGGACAGGGGGCCGTAGTGACTATGGCTACACCTTC. Its translation is CATSFGAGTGGRSDYGYTF.

This chain links TRBV28 with TRBJ1-3; D is ambiguous. The germline V gene encodes CDR1 MDHEN and CDR2 SYDVKM. The CDR3 sequence is 14 residues long. Trimming cost V 5 bases and J 2 bases, with 10 bases left between them. The CDR3 loop reads CASSLVATGNTIYF. The CDR3 nucleotides are TGTGCCAGCAGTCTAGTAGCTACTGGAAACACCATATATTTT.

The gene calls are TRBV18 and TRBJ1-1; D is uncertain. Germline V lookup: CDR1 KGHSH, CDR2 LQKENI. The V gene lost 8 bases and the J gene lost 1 base, with 8 bases spanning the gap. The CDR3 is 12 amino acids. The CDR3 spells CASTNGNTEAFF. In nucleotides, the CDR3 is TGTGCCAGCACAAATGGGAACACTGAAGCTTTCTTT.

V gene TRBV7-8 combines with J gene TRBJ2-1; TRBD2 agrees at 12 bases. CDR1 is SGHVS and CDR2 is FQNEAQ in the germline V gene. CDR3 length: 16 residues. J gave up 3 bases and V 2 bases, and 2 bases lay outside the gene matches. The CDR3 coding sequence is TGTGCCAGCAGCTTACGACTAGCGGGGGACTACAATGAGCAGTTCTTC. Its protein product is CASSLRLAGDYNEQFF.

This sequence joins TRBV12-2 and TRBJ2-2; the D call of TRBD1 is as the table states it, not checked on the DNA. TRBV12-2 is flagged as a pseudogene. The CDR3 is made up of 16 amino acids. The CDR3 spells CASRLRQGAHTGELFF. CDR3 nucleotides: TGTGCAAGTCGCTTACGGCAGGGGGCACACACCGGGGAGCTGTTTTTT.

The chain has TRBV28 and TRBJ1-2; 10 bases are shared with TRBD1. Looked up from germline, CDR1 is MDHEN and CDR2 is SYDVKM. Unmatched junction bases numbered 2, after V lost 8 bases and J lost 5 bases. There are 12 residues in the CDR3. The CDR3 nucleotides are TGTGCCAGCCGGGACAGGGGATATGGCTACACCTTC. It encodes CASRDRGYGYTF.

J is TRBJ2-5 and V is TRBV4-1, with TRBD2 identical over 9 bases. Germline CDR1 reads MGHRA; CDR2 reads YSYEKL. The ends lost 7 bases at V and 5 bases at J; junction bases unmatched: 11. The CDR3 totals 15 residues. CDR3 loop: CASTQEAGGRETQYF. For the CDR3, the DNA is TGCGCCAGCACCCAGGAGGCGGGGGGGCGGGAGACCCAGTACTTC.

This clone was counted between two and nine times. The genes are TRBV19 and TRBJ1-1; 10 bases align to TRBD1. V lost 6 bases, J lost 6 bases, and 7 bases stayed unmatched. Looked up from germline, CDR1 is LNHDA and CDR2 is SQIVND (reference sequence). This CDR3 comprises 14 residues. The CDR3 DNA is TGTGCCAGTAGCATCCGGGACAGGGGCTCTGAAGCTTTCTTT. Protein product: CASSIRDRGSEAFF.

The chain combines TRBV2 with TRBJ2-5; TRBD2 matches at 7 bases. The CDR3 is 12 residues long. CDR1 SNHLY and CDR2 FYNNEI come from the germline V gene. The trim removed 8 bases at V and 3 bases at J, leaving 3 bases unmatched. CDR3 in DNA: TGTGCCAGCCAACGGGGGGAAGAGACCCAGTACTTC. Encoded protein: CASQRGEETQYF.

The chain combines TRBV6-5 with TRBJ1-6; TRBD1 aligns across 9 bases. CDR3 size: 14 residues. Looked up from germline, CDR1 is MNHEY and CDR2 is SVGAGI. Losses at the gene ends were 5 bases for V and 8 bases for J; bases not matched to a gene: 4. CDR3 loop: CASSRGQGDSPLHF. The DNA for the CDR3 is TGTGCCAGCAGTCGGGGACAGGGAGATTCACCCCTCCACTTT.

The gene calls are TRBV28 and TRBJ1-4, with 7 bases that match TRBD1. The CDR3 runs 17 residues. From germline, CDR1 is MDHEN and CDR2 SYDVKM. V lost 6 bases, J lost 0 bases, and 10 bases stayed unmatched. The CDR3 loop reads CASRQLDRFATNEKLFF. The CDR3 DNA reads TGTGCCAGCAGACAACTGGACAGGTTCGCAACTAATGAAAAACTGTTTTTT.

This clone showed up just a few times. The rearrangement links TRBV3-1 (or the pseudogene TRBV3-2) to TRBJ2-2; no clear D. V lost 5 bases, J lost 1 base, and 11 bases lay in between. In germline, CDR1 is LGHDT, CDR2 YNNKEL (reference sequence). This CDR3 spans 15 amino acids. CDR3 bases: TGTGCCAGCAGCAAAGGTCTCTGGAACACCGGGGAGCTGTTTTTT. It encodes CASSKGLWNTGELFF.

This clone was picked up one time. The chain has TRBV6-5 and TRBJ1-2, with a possible D match to TRBD1 (6 bases). V was trimmed by 0 bases and J by 4 bases, leaving 15 bases between them. Germline lookup yields CDR1 MNHEY and CDR2 SVGAGI. The CDR3 extends over 16 amino acids. The CDR3 sequence is CASSYSAGAASYGYTF. In DNA, the CDR3 is TGTGCCAGCAGTTACTCCGCGGGGGCGGCCTCCTATGGCTACACCTTC.

The chain has TRBV4-1 and TRBJ1-2; D is undetermined. The length of the CDR3 is 15 residues. Trimming shortened V by 3 bases and J by 3 bases, and 14 bases separated the two germline ends. Looked up from germline, CDR1 is MGHRA and CDR2 is YSYEKL. Written as DNA, the CDR3 is TGCGCCAGCAGCCACCCCGGAGGAGGAGACTATGGCTACACCTTC. Translation: CASSHPGGGDYGYTF.

The chain is built from TRBV11-3 and TRBJ1-1; D gene ambiguous. Germline V gene sequence: CDR1 SGHNT, CDR2 YENEEA. The CDR3 runs to 14 residues. With 5 bases removed from V and 3 bases from J, the gap between germline ends came to 13 bases. Here the CDR3 reads CASSTWTYDTEAFF. CDR3 nucleotide sequence: TGTGCCAGCAGCACCTGGACTTACGACACTGAAGCTTTCTTT. The full variable domain, its missing parts supplied by reference TRBV11-3 and TRBJ1-1, is EAGVVQSPRYKIIEKKQPVAFWCNPISGHNTLYWYLQNLGQGPELLIRYENEEAVDDSQLPKDRFSAERLKGVDSTLKIQPAELGDSAVYLCASSTWTYDTEAFFGQGTRLTVV.

This chain links TRBV5-1 with TRBJ2-7; TRBD1 matches at 7 bases. V lost 4 bases, J lost 2 bases, and 6 bases stayed unmatched. Germline V CDR1 and CDR2: SGHRS, YFSETQ. This CDR3 contains 14 residues. The CDR3 reads CASSQGQPAYEQYF. As DNA, the CDR3 is TGCGCCAGCAGCCAGGGACAGCCAGCCTACGAGCAGTACTTC.

V usage is TRBV7-2 and J usage is TRBJ1-5; TRBD1 matches 9 bases. J lost 6 bases, V lost 4 bases, and 7 bases had no gene match. This CDR3 region has 15 residues. The germline gives CDR1 SGHTA, CDR2 FQGNSA. The chain's CDR3 is CASSSGQGKGQPQHF. The CDR3 DNA reads as TGTGCCAGCAGCTCTGGACAGGGGAAGGGTCAGCCCCAGCATTTT.

The rearrangement uses TRBV30 and TRBJ2-1, with D possibly matching TRBD2 (7 bases). Trimming stripped 5 bases from V and 5 bases from J, with 10 bases between. CDR3 length: 12 residues. In germline, CDR1 is GTSNPN, CDR2 SVGIG (reference sequence). The CDR3 coding sequence is TGTGCCTGGGGGGGGGCGGACAATGAGCAGTTCTTC. Protein sequence: CAWGGADNEQFF.

This clone was counted once. V gene TRBV5-1 combines with J gene TRBJ1-4, with D unresolved. Germline V CDR1 and CDR2: SGHRS, YFSETQ. The V and J ends lost 4 bases and 4 bases respectively, with 14 bases between them. The length of the CDR3 is 15 residues. CDR3: CASSPDWVINEKLFF. The DNA of the CDR3 is TGCGCCAGCAGCCCGGACTGGGTGATTAATGAAAAACTGTTTTTT.

This clone was counted between two and nine times. The rearrangement links TRBV11-2 to TRBJ2-7, with TRBD2 matching over 7 bases. J was trimmed by 6 bases and V by 5 bases; bases with no gene match: 13. Germline CDR1 reads SGHAT; CDR2 reads FQNNGV. The CDR3 has 15 residues. CDR3 amino acids: CASSPSFEAGFEQYF. CDR3 nucleotide sequence: TGTGCCAGCAGCCCCTCGTTTGAAGCGGGGTTCGAGCAGTACTTC.

As regards this clone: Mismatch with germline at one junction end may stem from a read error. The chain couples TRBV4-1 to TRBJ2-5, with 15 positions matching TRBD2. Germline assignment: CDR1 MGHRA and CDR2 YSYEKL. The CDR3 contains 15 residues. The CDR3 DNA follows: TGCGCCAGTAGCCCTCGGACTAGCGGGGGGGTGGGCCAGTACTTC. Protein product: CASSPRTSGGVGQYF.

V is TRBV2 and J is TRBJ1-5; tentative D call: TRBD1 (5 bases). Germline V gene lookup returns CDR1 SNHLY and CDR2 FYNNEI. This CDR3 has 12 amino acids. V dropped 8 bases and J dropped 3 bases, with 8 bases sitting between them. CDR3: CASDSTNQPQHF. In DNA, the CDR3 is TGTGCCAGCGACAGCACCAATCAGCCCCAGCATTTT.

This sequence joins TRBV6-6 and TRBJ2-7, with 8 positions matching TRBD1. The trim removed 5 bases at V and 0 bases at J, leaving 12 bases unmatched. CDR1 and CDR2 (germline): MNHNY, SVGAGI (reference sequence). This CDR3 has 17 amino acids. The CDR3 DNA follows: TGTGCCAGCAGTCCAACATCCGGGACAGGAAGCTCCTACGAGCAGTACTTC. Encoded protein: CASSPTSGTGSSYEQYF.

The chain has TRBV27 and TRBJ2-7; maybe TRBD1 (5 bases). V shed 4 bases and J shed 1 base, with 14 bases lying between them. Germline CDR1 is MNHEY and CDR2 is SMNVEV (reference sequence). This CDR3 has 15 amino acids. CDR3 DNA sequence: TGTGCCAGCAGTTCCTCGAGACAGTATTCCTACGAGCAGTACTTC. It translates to CASSSSRQYSYEQYF.

Only one count was recorded for this clone. V usage is TRBV23-1 and J usage is TRBJ2-5, with 12 nucleotides matching TRBD1. TRBV23-1 is recorded as an ORF, its role being uncertain. Trimming removed 4 bases from V and 4 bases from J; junction bases left unmatched: 4. The CDR3 loop spans 15 amino acids. The CDR3 DNA is TGCGCCAGCAGTCGGCGGGACAGGGGGCGAGAGACCCAGTACTTC. Its translation: CASSRRDRGRETQYF.